Following are 29 T cell receptor beta chains from one sample sequenced in a study of technical replicates of blood from a handful of donors. Profiling relied on immunoSEQ multiplex PCR, and the TCRdb table lists in-frame clones only, not all of them. Seen here are tens of thousands of clones, 75% to 95% observed once, and the top ten hold approximately 0.4%. The sample comprised T cells isolated from PBMCs. These receptors were collected from a human donor in good health. Some clones in this sample may be carry-over from other donors' samples.

This clone was counted a few times. The V and J genes are TRBV10-3 and TRBJ1-5; 9 bases agree with TRBD1. CDR1 ENHRY and CDR2 SYGVKD come from the germline V gene. V lost 4 bases, J lost 2 bases, and 6 bases stayed unmatched. The CDR3 is made up of 16 amino acids. This CDR3 is CAISGGTGSRNQPQHF. CDR3 sequence (DNA): TGTGCCATCAGTGGGGGGACAGGGTCGCGCAATCAGCCCCAGCATTTT.

This chain connects TRBV28 to TRBJ1-5; D remains ambiguous. Germline V lookup: CDR1 MDHEN, CDR2 SYDVKM. The CDR3 has 15 amino acids. V lost 2 bases and J 6 bases, leaving 14 bases between the germline ends. The CDR3 loop is CASSLQGGSSQPQHF. CDR3 bases: TGTGCCAGCAGTTTACAAGGAGGTTCGAGTCAGCCCCAGCATTTT. The full variable domain, its missing parts supplied by reference TRBV28 and TRBJ1-5, is DVKVTQSSRYLVKRTGEKVFLECVQDMDHENMFWYRQDPGLGLRLIYFSYDVKMKEKGDIPEGYSVSREKKERFSLILESASTNQTSMYLCASSLQGGSSQPQHFGDGTRLSIL.

This chain joins TRBV2 and TRBJ2-1; tentatively, D is TRBD1 (6 bases). The V gene's germline CDR1 is SNHLY and CDR2 FYNNEI. V was cut by 5 bases and J by 3 bases, with 14 bases left in between. The CDR3 consists of 15 residues. The CDR3 nucleotides read TGTGCCAGCAGTCTAACAGGGAAATACTACAATGAGCAGTTCTTC. Protein sequence: CASSLTGKYYNEQFF.

This chain connects TRBV5-4 to TRBJ2-3; 8 positions agree with TRBD2. Trimming at V came to 0 bases and at J to 0 bases, leaving 0 bases not matched to a gene. The CDR3 is 15 amino acids. The germline CDR1 and CDR2 sequences are SGHNT and YYREEE (reference sequence). The CDR3 nucleotides read TGTGCCAGCAGCTTGGTAGCGGGAAGCACAGATACGCAGTATTTT. This codes for CASSLVAGSTDTQYF.

J is TRBJ1-1 and V is TRBV9; possibly TRBD1 for D (6 bases). Germline V gene data show CDR1 as SGDLS and CDR2 as YYNGEE. With 3 bases removed from V and 4 bases from J, the gap between germline ends came to 10 bases. This CDR3 has 13 amino acids. This CDR3 reads CASSGAQGTEAFF. The CDR3 coding sequence is TGTGCCAGCAGCGGAGCACAGGGCACTGAAGCTTTCTTT.

The V gene is TRBV4-3, the J gene TRBJ1-1, with 9 bases that match TRBD1. Per germline, CDR1 LGHNA and CDR2 YSLEER. The CDR3 sequence is 14 residues long. V trimming: 4 bases; J trimming: 5 bases; junction bases outside the gene matches: 5. The CDR3 DNA sequence: TGCGCCAGCAGCCTACAGGGGGCTCGGACTGAAGCTTTCTTT. Encoded protein: CASSLQGARTEAFF.

J is TRBJ2-2 and V is TRBV7-2, with 9 positions matching TRBD1. V trimming: 6 bases; J trimming: 4 bases; junction bases outside the gene matches: 3. The CDR3 loop spans 14 amino acids. In germline, CDR1 is SGHTA, CDR2 FQGNSA. The CDR3 sequence: CASRGTGSTGELFF. CDR3 nucleotide sequence: TGTGCCAGCAGGGGGACAGGGTCCACCGGGGAGCTGTTTTTT.

CDR3 amino acids: CASSPGQGGAGELFF. DNA for the CDR3: TGTGCCAGCAGCCCCGGACAGGGAGGCGCCGGGGAGCTGTTTTTT. This chain links TRBV7-2 with TRBJ2-2; 8 bases match TRBD1. V lost 5 bases, J lost 6 bases, and 8 bases stayed unmatched. Germline CDR1 reads SGHTA; CDR2 reads FQGNSA. There are 15 residues in the CDR3.

This clone was counted once. V gene TRBV19 combines with J gene TRBJ1-5; 12 positions agree with TRBD1. CDR3 length: 18 amino acids. V trimming: 5 bases; J trimming: 2 bases; junction bases outside the gene matches: 10. CDR1 is LNHDA, CDR2 SQIVND, per germline (reference sequence). The CDR3 reads CASSPLGTGGLGNQPQHF. The CDR3 DNA follows: TGTGCCAGTAGTCCTCTAGGGACAGGGGGCTTGGGCAATCAGCCCCAGCATTTT.

This chain joins TRBV7-3 and TRBJ2-7, with D possibly being TRBD1 (6 bases). Germline loops: CDR1 SGHTA, CDR2 FQGTGA. Between the trimmed V and J ends, which lost 5 bases and 6 bases, there was a span of 14 bases. This CDR3 contains 13 residues. The CDR3 nucleotides are TGTGCCAGCAGCCAGTCGACCAGGGGCGAGCAGTACTTC. Its protein product is CASSQSTRGEQYF.

V and J are TRBV19 and TRBJ2-2, with 8 bases lining up with TRBD2. The CDR3 runs to 14 residues. Per germline, CDR1 LNHDA and CDR2 SQIVND (reference sequence). V dropped 7 bases and J dropped 5; count of bases not matched to a gene: 6. This CDR3 is CASIAGFGTGELFF. In nucleotides, the CDR3 is TGTGCCAGTATAGCGGGATTCGGAACCGGGGAGCTGTTTTTT. The variable domain in full, with the rest retrieved from reference TRBV19 and TRBJ2-2, is DGGITQSPKYLFRKEGQNVTLSCEQNLNHDAMYWYRQDPGQGLRLIYYSQIVNDFQKGDIAEGYSVSREKKESFPLTVTSAQKNPTAFYLCASIAGFGTGELFFGEGSRLTVL.

The chain has TRBV9 and TRBJ2-1; D possibly corresponds to TRBD2 (6 bases). This CDR3 has 14 amino acids. Deletions cut 0 bases from V and 9 bases from J, with 13 bases between. Germline V gene data show CDR1 as SGDLS and CDR2 as YYNGEE. The CDR3 DNA sequence: TGTGCCAGCAGCGTAGAAACCGCCGGGGGTGAGCAGTTCTTC. Translation: CASSVETAGGEQFF.

This chain joins TRBV10-3 and TRBJ2-7, with D maybe TRBD2 (5 bases). This CDR3 comprises 13 residues. Germline V gene lookup returns CDR1 ENHRY and CDR2 SYGVKD. V dropped 5 bases and J dropped 1 base, with 9 bases sitting between them. The CDR3 loop reads CAISTEVSYEQYF. In DNA form, the CDR3 reads TGTGCCATCAGTACGGAGGTGTCCTACGAGCAGTACTTC.

The J gene is TRBJ1-4, the V gene TRBV28, with a possible D match to TRBD1 (5 bases). V gave up 6 bases and J gave up 0 bases, with 11 bases separating them. Germline values: CDR1 MDHEN, CDR2 SYDVKM. The CDR3 is made up of 15 amino acids. The DNA of the CDR3 is TGTGCCAGCAGCTTAACAGGCGCAACTAATGAAAAACTGTTTTTT. Protein sequence: CASSLTGATNEKLFF.

The V and J genes are TRBV29-1 and TRBJ2-7, with TRBD2 matching over 8 bases. The CDR3 contains 13 residues. The germline V gene has CDR1 SQVTM and CDR2 ANQGSEA. V lost 5 bases to trimming and J lost 0 bases; unmatched junction nucleotides: 3. CDR3 in DNA: TGCAGCGTTCGGGGGGGAATCTCCTACGAGCAGTACTTC. Protein product: CSVRGGISYEQYF.

The chain joins TRBV25-1 to TRBJ1-4, with D possibly TRBD1 on 5 matching bases. The CDR3 sequence is 15 residues long. Looked up from germline, CDR1 is MGHDK and CDR2 is SYGVNS. V was shortened by 5 bases and J by 5 bases, with 15 bases between the two germline ends. CDR3 amino acids: CASSLGGERNEKLFF. CDR3 nucleotide sequence: TGTGCCAGCAGTCTTGGGGGGGAGAGGAATGAAAAACTGTTTTTT.

The chain uses TRBV11-2 and TRBJ1-2, with D possibly matching TRBD1 (5 bases). Trimming removed 2 bases from V and 6 bases from J, with 10 bases in between. The CDR3 loop spans 13 amino acids. Germline V lookup: CDR1 SGHAT, CDR2 FQNNGV. In DNA form, the CDR3 reads TGTGCCAGCAGCTTATCAGGGCAACATGGCTACACCTTC. This encodes CASSLSGQHGYTF. Full variable domain (missing parts from reference TRBV11-2 and TRBJ1-2): EAGVAQSPRYKIIEKRQSVAFWCNPISGHATLYWYQQILGQGPKLLIQFQNNGVVDDSQLPKDRFSAERLKGVDSTLKIQPAKLEDSAVYLCASSLSGQHGYTFGSGTRLTVV.

The CDR3 region is CASSTKGGTGDEKLFF. As DNA, the CDR3 is TGTGCCAGCAGCACCAAGGGGGGGACAGGGGATGAAAAACTGTTTTTT. This sequence joins TRBV9 and TRBJ1-4; 10 nucleotides align to TRBD1. After removal of 4 bases from V and 6 bases from J, the junction contained 9 bases not matched to a gene. This CDR3 has 16 amino acids. Germline CDR1 and CDR2: SGDLS and YYNGEE.

The chain has TRBV5-1 and TRBJ2-5; 9 bases are a match to TRBD2. After removal of 4 bases from V and 1 base from J, the junction contained 14 bases not matched to a gene. The CDR3 contains 18 residues. Germline V lookup: CDR1 SGHRS, CDR2 YFSETQ. The DNA for the CDR3 is TGCGCCAGCAGCGCCCTCCCAGGACTAGCGATACTCCAAGAGACCCAGTACTTC. This gives the protein CASSALPGLAILQETQYF.

The genes are TRBV27 and TRBJ2-7, with 7 bases fitting TRBD2. The CDR3 spans 16 residues. Looked up from germline, CDR1 is MNHEY and CDR2 is SMNVEV (reference sequence). The V segment lost 1 base and the J segment 6 bases; nucleotides outside the gene matches: 12. The CDR3 spells CASSLFRGGGGLEQYF. As DNA, the CDR3 is TGTGCCAGCAGTTTATTCCGCGGGGGAGGAGGGCTCGAGCAGTACTTC.

J is TRBJ1-1 and V is TRBV9, with 12 bases matching TRBD1. From germline, CDR1 is SGDLS and CDR2 YYNGEE. The CDR3 is 21 residues long. With 3 bases clipped from V and 1 base from J, the junction kept 19 bases outside the gene matches. The CDR3 nucleotides read TGTGCCAGCAGCGAACCGGGACAGGGGGCGGACGTTCCGACATGGAACACTGAAGCTTTCTTT. This translates into CASSEPGQGADVPTWNTEAFF.

This clone is a singleton in its sample. The chain has TRBV27 and TRBJ2-1, with TRBD2 matching over 8 bases. The junction had 16 bases not matched to a gene; V was cut back by 6 bases and J by 0 bases. Per the germline V gene, CDR1 is MNHEY and CDR2 is SMNVEV (reference sequence). The CDR3 runs to 19 residues. CDR3 DNA: TGTGCCAGCAGCCGTGGCACTAGCGGTAATCCCCGCTCCTACAATGAGCAGTTCTTC. The encoded protein is CASSRGTSGNPRSYNEQFF.

For the CDR3, the DNA is TGTGCCAGTAGTATGGGGACAGGTTCAGTATATGGCTACACCTTC. This gives the protein CASSMGTGSVYGYTF. The V gene is TRBV19, the J gene TRBJ1-2; 8 bases are shared with TRBD1. With V trimmed by 3 bases and J by 5 bases, 8 bases remained unmatched. Germline assignment: CDR1 LNHDA and CDR2 SQIVND (reference sequence). This CDR3 comprises 15 residues.

The chain links TRBV13 to TRBJ2-3; 7 bases match TRBD1. CDR1 is PRHDT and CDR2 is FYEKMQ in the germline V gene (reference sequence). Germline trimming cut 1 base from V and 3 bases from J; bases unmatched to any gene: 1. CDR3 length: 14 amino acids. In nucleotides, the CDR3 is TGTGCCAGCAGCTTAGACAGGGGTACAGATACGCAGTATTTT. Amino acids: CASSLDRGTDTQYF. Full variable domain (missing parts from reference TRBV13 and TRBJ2-3): AAGVIQSPRHLIKEKRETATLKCYPIPRHDTVYWYQQGPGQDPQFLISFYEKMQSDKGSIPDRFSAQQFSDYHSELNMSSLELGDSALYFCASSLDRGTDTQYFGPGTRLTVL.

The J gene is TRBJ2-7, the V gene TRBV11-2; 10 bases agree with TRBD1. CDR1 SGHAT and CDR2 FQNNGV come from the germline V gene. The CDR3 sequence is 16 residues long. J was trimmed by 3 bases and V by 3 bases; bases with no gene match: 8. This CDR3 is CASSLTRGDRGYEQYF. CDR3 nucleotide sequence: TGTGCCAGCAGCTTGACACGAGGGGACAGGGGCTACGAGCAGTACTTC.

This clone was found once. The genes are TRBV10-2 and TRBJ2-1; 8 bases are shared with TRBD2. The V gene's germline CDR1 is WSHSY and CDR2 SAAADI. This CDR3 is 18 amino acids long. The V gene end was trimmed by 2 bases and the J gene end by 1 base; junction bases not matched to a gene: 10. As DNA, the CDR3 is TGCGCCAGCAGTGAGCCCTTTAAAGCGGGAGTATCCTACAATGAGCAGTTCTTC. Its protein product is CASSEPFKAGVSYNEQFF.

The CDR3 region is CASRVRGPLYNEQFF. The DNA for the CDR3 is TGTGCCAGTAGAGTCAGGGGCCCGCTTTACAATGAGCAGTTCTTC. The chain is built from TRBV19 and TRBJ2-1, with a weak D call TRBD1 (6 bases). This CDR3 is 15 amino acids long. CDR1 is LNHDA, CDR2 SQIVND, per germline (reference sequence). Deletions cut 6 bases from V and 4 bases from J, with 16 bases between.

The rearrangement uses TRBV7-3 and TRBJ1-1; possible D gene TRBD1, 6 bases. The CDR3 loop spans 14 amino acids. V was shortened by 2 bases and J by 2 bases, with 9 bases between the two germline ends. Germline V CDR1 and CDR2: SGHTA, FQGTGA. The CDR3 region is CASSLLGANTEAFF. The CDR3 region has the DNA TGTGCCAGCAGCTTATTGGGGGCAAACACTGAAGCTTTCTTT.

The chain has TRBV29-1 and TRBJ2-2; 7 bases align to TRBD2. V lost 4 bases, J lost 2 bases, and 7 bases stayed unmatched. CDR3 length: 15 amino acids. CDR1 SQVTM and CDR2 ANQGSEA come from the germline V gene. CDR3 sequence (DNA): TGCAGCGTTGCCTACGGCGGGAGCAACACCGGGGAGCTGTTTTTT. Amino acid sequence: CSVAYGGSNTGELFF.